Sequencing of this TCR beta chain was carried out in a study of blood T cell repertoires in COVID-19. On the study more broadly: Sample material is recorded as cDNA or gDNA derived from T cells, B-cell-depleted T cells, or PBMCs.

This clone is a singleton in its sample. In the source study's methods: Estimated nucleated cell counts came from reference gene primer amplification. Libraries were prepared by immunoSEQ multiplex PCR; TCRdb keeps only in-frame clonotypes and omits some of them. V and J calls plus clone size are reproduced from that table; the DNA served to infer D and trimming. The table records about 340,000 clones, 65% to 90% of them present only once. V was pared by 9 bases and J by 16 bases, with 18 bases between. The CDR3 loop spans 11 amino acids. Germline assignment: CDR1 KGHDR and CDR2 SFDVKD. This rearrangement joins TRBV24-1 to TRBJ1-3; D may be TRBD1 (6 bases). The material sequenced was peripheral blood. The receptor was derived from a woman in her sixties or seventies with COVID-19, enrolled during active disease. Here the CDR3 DNA reads TGTGCCACCTGCAGGGGTCGGCTAAGGTATTTT. It yields the protein CATCRGRLRYF.